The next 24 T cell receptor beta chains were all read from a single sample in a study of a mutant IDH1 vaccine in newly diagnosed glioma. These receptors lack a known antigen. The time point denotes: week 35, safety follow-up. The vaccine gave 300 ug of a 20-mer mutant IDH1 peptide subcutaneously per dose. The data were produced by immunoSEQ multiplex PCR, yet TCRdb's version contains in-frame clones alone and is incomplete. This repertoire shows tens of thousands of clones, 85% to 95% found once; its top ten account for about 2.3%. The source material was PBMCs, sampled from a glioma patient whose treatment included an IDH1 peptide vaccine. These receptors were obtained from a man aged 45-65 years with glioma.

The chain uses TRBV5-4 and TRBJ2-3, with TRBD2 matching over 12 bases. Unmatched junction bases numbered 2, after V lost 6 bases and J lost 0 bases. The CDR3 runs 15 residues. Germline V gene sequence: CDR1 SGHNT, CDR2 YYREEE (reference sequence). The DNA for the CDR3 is TGTGCCAGCAAACTAGCGGGGGGTAGCACAGATACGCAGTATTTT. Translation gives CASKLAGGSTDTQYF.

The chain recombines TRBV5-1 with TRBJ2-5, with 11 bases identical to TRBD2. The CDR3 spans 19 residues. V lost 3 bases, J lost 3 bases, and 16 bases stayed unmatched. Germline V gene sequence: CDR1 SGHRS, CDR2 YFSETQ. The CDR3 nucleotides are TGCGCCAGCAGCTGGACGGTTTGGGTAGGGACTAGCGGTGAAGAGACCCAGTACTTC. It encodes CASSWTVWVGTSGEETQYF.

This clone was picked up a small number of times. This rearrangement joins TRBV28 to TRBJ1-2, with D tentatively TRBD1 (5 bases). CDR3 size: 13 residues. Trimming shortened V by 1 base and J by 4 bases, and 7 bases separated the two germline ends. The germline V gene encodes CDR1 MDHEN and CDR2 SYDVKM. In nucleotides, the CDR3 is TGTGCCAGCAGTTTATTCGGGGGCTATGGCTACACCTTC. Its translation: CASSLFGGYGYTF.

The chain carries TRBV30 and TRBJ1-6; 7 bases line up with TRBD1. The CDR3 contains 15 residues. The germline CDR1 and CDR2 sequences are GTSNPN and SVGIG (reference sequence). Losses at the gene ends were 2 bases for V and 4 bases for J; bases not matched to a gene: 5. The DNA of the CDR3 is TGTGCCTGGAGTCCAGGGACAGCTTATAATTCACCCCTCCACTTT. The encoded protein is CAWSPGTAYNSPLHF.

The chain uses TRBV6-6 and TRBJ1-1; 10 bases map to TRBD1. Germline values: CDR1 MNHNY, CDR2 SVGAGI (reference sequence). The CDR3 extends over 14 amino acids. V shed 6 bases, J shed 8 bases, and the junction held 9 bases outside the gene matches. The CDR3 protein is CASSYTSGQGEAFF. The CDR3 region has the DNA TGTGCCAGCAGCTACACGTCGGGACAGGGGGAAGCTTTCTTT.

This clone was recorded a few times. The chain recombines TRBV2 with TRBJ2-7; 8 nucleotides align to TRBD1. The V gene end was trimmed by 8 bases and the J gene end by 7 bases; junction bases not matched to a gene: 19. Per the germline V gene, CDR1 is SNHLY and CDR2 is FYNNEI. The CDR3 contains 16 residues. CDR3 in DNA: TGTGCCAGCCGCCCAGGACAGGGACGATGGACTGAAGAGCAGTACTTC. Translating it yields CASRPGQGRWTEEQYF.

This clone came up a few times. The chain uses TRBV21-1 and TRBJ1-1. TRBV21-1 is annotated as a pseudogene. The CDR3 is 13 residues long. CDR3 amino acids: CASSKMGSTEAFF. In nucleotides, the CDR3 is TGTGCCAGCAGCAAAATGGGATCCACTGAAGCTTTCTTT.

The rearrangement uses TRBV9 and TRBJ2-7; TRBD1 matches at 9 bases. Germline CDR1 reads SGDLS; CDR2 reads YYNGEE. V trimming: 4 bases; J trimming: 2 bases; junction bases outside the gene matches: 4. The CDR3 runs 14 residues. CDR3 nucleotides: TGTGCCAGCAGCCCAACAGGGGGCGCCTACGAGCAGTACTTC. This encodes CASSPTGGAYEQYF.

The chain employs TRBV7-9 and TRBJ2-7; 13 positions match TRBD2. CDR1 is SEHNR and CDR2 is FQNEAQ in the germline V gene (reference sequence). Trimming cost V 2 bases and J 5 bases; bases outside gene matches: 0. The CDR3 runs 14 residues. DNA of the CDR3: TGTGCCAGCAGCTTAACTAGCGGGAGGGACGAGCAGTACTTC. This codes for CASSLTSGRDEQYF.

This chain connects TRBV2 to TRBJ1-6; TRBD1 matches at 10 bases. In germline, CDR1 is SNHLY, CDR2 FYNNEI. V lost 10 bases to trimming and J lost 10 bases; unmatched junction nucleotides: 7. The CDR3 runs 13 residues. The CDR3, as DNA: TGTGCCACCGACAGGGGGCGCAACTCACCCCTCCACTTT. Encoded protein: CATDRGRNSPLHF.

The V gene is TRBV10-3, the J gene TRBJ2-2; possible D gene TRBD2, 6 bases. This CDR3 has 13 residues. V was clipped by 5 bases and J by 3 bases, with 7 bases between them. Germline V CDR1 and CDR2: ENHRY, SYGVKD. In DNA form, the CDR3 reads TGTGCCATCAGTCCTAGCGACACCGGGGAGCTGTTTTTT. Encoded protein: CAISPSDTGELFF.

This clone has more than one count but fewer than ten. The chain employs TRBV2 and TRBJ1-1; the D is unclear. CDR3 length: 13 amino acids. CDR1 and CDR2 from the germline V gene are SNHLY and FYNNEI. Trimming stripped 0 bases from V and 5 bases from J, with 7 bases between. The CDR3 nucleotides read TGTGCCAGCAGTGAAGCGGCCAGGACTGAAGCTTTCTTT. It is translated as CASSEAARTEAFF.

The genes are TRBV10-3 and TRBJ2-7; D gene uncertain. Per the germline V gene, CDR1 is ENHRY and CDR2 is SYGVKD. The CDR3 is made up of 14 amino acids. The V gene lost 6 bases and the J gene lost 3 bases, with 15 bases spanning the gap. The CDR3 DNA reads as TGTGCCATCAGGGACCCAGGTTCGGTCTACGAGCAGTACTTC. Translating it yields CAIRDPGSVYEQYF.

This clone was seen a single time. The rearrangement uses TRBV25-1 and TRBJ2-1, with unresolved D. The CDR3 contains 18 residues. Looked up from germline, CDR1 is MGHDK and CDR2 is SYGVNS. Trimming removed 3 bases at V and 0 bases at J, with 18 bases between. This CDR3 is CASSDSLFLAGSYNEQFF. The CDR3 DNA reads TGTGCCAGCAGTGACTCACTCTTTCTGGCAGGCTCCTACAATGAGCAGTTCTTC.

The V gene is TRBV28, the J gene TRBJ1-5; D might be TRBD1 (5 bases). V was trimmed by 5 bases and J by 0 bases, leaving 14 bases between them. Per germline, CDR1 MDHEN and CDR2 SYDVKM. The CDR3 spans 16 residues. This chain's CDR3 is CASSKARGDSNQPQHF. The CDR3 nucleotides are TGTGCCAGCAGTAAGGCACGGGGGGATAGCAATCAGCCCCAGCATTTT.

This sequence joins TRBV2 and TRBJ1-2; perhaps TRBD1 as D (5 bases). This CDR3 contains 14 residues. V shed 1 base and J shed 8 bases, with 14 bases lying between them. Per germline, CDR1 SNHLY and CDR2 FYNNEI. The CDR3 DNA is TGTGCCAGCAGTGAAGGGAGAGGGGTCGGAGGCTACACCTTC. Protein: CASSEGRGVGGYTF.

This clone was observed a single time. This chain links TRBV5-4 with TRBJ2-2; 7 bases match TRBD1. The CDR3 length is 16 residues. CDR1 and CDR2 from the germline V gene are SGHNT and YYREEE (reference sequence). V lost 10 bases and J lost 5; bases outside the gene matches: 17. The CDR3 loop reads CASGTALSVLTGELFF. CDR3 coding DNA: TGTGCCTCCGGGACAGCCCTTTCTGTTCTGACCGGGGAGCTGTTTTTT.

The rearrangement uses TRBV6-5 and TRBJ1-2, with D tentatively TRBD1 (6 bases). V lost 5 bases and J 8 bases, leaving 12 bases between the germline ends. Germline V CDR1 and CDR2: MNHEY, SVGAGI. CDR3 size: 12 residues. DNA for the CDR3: TGTGCCAGCAGTAATTCGGGGGCCGGCTACACCTTC. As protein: CASSNSGAGYTF.

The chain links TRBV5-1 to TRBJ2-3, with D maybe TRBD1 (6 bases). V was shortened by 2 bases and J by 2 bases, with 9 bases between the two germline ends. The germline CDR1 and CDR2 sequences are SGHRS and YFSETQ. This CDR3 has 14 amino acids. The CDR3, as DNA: TGCGCCAGCAGCTTTCAGGGGTTCACAGATACGCAGTATTTT. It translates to CASSFQGFTDTQYF.

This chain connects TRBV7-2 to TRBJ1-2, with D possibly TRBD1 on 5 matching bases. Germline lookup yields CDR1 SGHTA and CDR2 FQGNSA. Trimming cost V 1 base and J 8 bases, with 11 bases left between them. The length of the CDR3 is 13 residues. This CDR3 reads CASSLGREGGYTF. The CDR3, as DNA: TGTGCCAGCAGCTTAGGCAGGGAGGGAGGCTACACCTTC.

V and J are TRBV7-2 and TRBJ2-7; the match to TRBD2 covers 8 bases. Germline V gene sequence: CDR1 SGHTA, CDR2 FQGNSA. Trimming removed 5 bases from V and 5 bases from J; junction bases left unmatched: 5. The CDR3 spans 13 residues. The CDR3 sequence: CASSPQGLDEQYF. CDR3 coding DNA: TGTGCCAGCAGCCCACAGGGACTAGACGAGCAGTACTTC.

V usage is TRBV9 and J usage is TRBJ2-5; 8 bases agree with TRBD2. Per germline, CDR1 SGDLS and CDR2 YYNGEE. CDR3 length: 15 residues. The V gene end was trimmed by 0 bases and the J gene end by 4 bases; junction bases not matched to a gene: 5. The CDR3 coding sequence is TGTGCCAGCAGCGTAGGTGGTCGGGAGGGAGAGACCCAGTACTTC. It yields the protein CASSVGGREGETQYF.

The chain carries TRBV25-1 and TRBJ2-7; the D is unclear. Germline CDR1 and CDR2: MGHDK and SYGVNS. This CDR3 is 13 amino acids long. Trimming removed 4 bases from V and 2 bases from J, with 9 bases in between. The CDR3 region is CASSAPRTYEQYF. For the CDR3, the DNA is TGTGCCAGCAGTGCTCCCCGAACCTACGAGCAGTACTTC.

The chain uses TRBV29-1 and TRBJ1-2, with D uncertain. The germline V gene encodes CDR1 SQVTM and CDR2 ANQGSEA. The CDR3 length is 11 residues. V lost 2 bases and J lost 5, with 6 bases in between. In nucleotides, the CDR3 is TGCAGCGTTGAAAGAAGGTATGGCTACACCTTC. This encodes CSVERRYGYTF.